This note documents a single T cell receptor beta chain sequence. What it recognizes is unknown. This sample stems from a study of long-term antiretroviral therapy in people with HIV. The immunoSEQ assay was v3.0, run at survey level. The assay was immunoSEQ multiplex PCR, and TCRdb's table has in-frame clones only and misses some. The table shows about 34,000 clones, with about 85% occurring only once. Regarding the study as a whole: Data on ART adherence, viral resistance or therapy changes were unavailable. The clones with expansion before ART were dominant in the repertoire at all time points.

This CDR3 has 13 residues. Germline V lookup: CDR1 MDHEN, CDR2 SYDVKM. V lost 6 bases to trimming and J lost 1 base, with 6 bases between them. This TCR derives from a man between 18 and 29 years old with HIV. The chain recombines TRBV28 with TRBJ2-2, with D unresolved. The specimen comprised unsorted PBMCs, sampled 1.9 years after starting antiretroviral therapy. The CDR3 here is CASSRVNTGELFF. The CDR3 region has the DNA TGTGCCAGCAGCCGAGTGAACACCGGGGAGCTGTTTTTT.